The 22 T cell receptor beta chains presented below share a single source sample, sequenced in a study of Graves' ophthalmopathy and Graves' hyperthyroidism. Amplification targeted the TCR beta CDR3 regions, with RNA transcripts as the source material. A first-round RT-PCR used HTBI primers, followed by a second-round multiplex PCR. TCRdb re-derived calls from the multiplex PCR reads in MiXCR, one entry per CDR3 protein. Of just over 600,000 distinct CDR3 sequences listed, about 20% are singletons. The specimen sequenced was peripheral blood. The receptor set was obtained from a young woman with stable Graves' hyperthyroidism. Some clones in this sample may be carry-over from other donors' samples.

This clonotype has at least ten counts. The chain recombines TRBV20-1 with TRBJ1-1; TRBD1 is a possible D gene (6 bases). From germline, CDR1 is DFQATT and CDR2 SNEGSKA (reference sequence). The CDR3 has 12 residues. V lost 7 bases and J lost 1, with 10 bases in between. CDR3 in amino acids: CSVGTTNTEAFF. As DNA, the CDR3 is TGCAGTGTTGGGACAACGAACACTGAAGCTTTCTTT.

This clonotype was counted many times. This rearrangement joins TRBV13 to TRBJ2-5; 8 bases are shared with TRBD1. Per germline, CDR1 PRHDT and CDR2 FYEKMQ (reference sequence). J was trimmed by 4 bases and V by 2 bases; bases with no gene match: 9. The length of the CDR3 is 16 residues. CDR3 amino acids: CASSLWTGSWGETQYF. The CDR3, as DNA: TGTGCCAGCAGCTTATGGACAGGGAGTTGGGGAGAGACCCAGTACTTC.

The rearrangement joins TRBV6-9 to TRBJ2-5; no reliable D call. The CDR3 covers 13 residues. The germline V and J ends were trimmed by 4 bases and 5 bases, with 11 bases remaining between them. Germline V gene data show CDR1 as MNHGY and CDR2 as SVAAGI. The CDR3 DNA sequence: TGTGCCAGCAGTTCCCCGGGCCTGGAGACCCAGTACTTC. Protein sequence: CASSSPGLETQYF.

The genes are TRBV6-5 and TRBJ2-5; 11 positions agree with TRBD2. CDR1 is MNHEY and CDR2 is SVGAGI in the germline V gene. The CDR3 is 18 residues long. Germline trimming cut 0 bases from V and 5 bases from J; bases unmatched to any gene: 11. CDR3 protein: CASSYSGLAGGHVETQYF. In DNA, the CDR3 is TGTGCCAGCAGTTACTCCGGTTTAGCGGGAGGGCATGTGGAGACCCAGTACTTC.

There are a few counts of this clonotype. This chain links TRBV7-9 with TRBJ1-2; TRBD1 agrees at 7 bases. The CDR3 runs to 15 residues. Germline CDR1 is SEHNR and CDR2 is FQNEAQ (reference sequence). V shed 5 bases, J shed 7 bases, and the junction held 13 bases outside the gene matches. The DNA for the CDR3 is TGTGCCAGCAGCCCAGATCTGAGAGGGGGCCTTGGCTACACCTTC. This sequence encodes CASSPDLRGGLGYTF.

This clonotype showed up many times. The genes are TRBV5-1 and TRBJ1-1, with 9 bases matching TRBD1. Germline assignment: CDR1 SGHRS and CDR2 YFSETQ. The V gene end was trimmed by 3 bases and the J gene end by 6 bases; junction bases not matched to a gene: 6. This CDR3 has 14 residues. CDR3 loop: CASSSRQGDAEAFF. The CDR3 bases are TGCGCCAGCAGCTCAAGACAGGGGGACGCTGAAGCTTTCTTT. Full variable domain (rest looked up from reference TRBV5-1 and TRBJ1-1): KAGVTQTPRYLIKTRGQQVTLSCSPISGHRSVSWYQQTPGQGLQFLFEYFSETQRNKGNFPGRFSGRQFSNSRSEMNVSTLELGDSALYLCASSSRQGDAEAFFGQGTRLTVV.

This chain joins TRBV6-4 and TRBJ1-5; D not resolved. From germline, CDR1 is MRHNA and CDR2 SNTAGT. V was trimmed by 4 bases and J by 1 base, leaving 14 bases between them. The CDR3 length is 16 residues. The CDR3 region has the DNA TGTGCCAGCAGTGCTCGAGGAGGTATGAGCAATCAGCCCCAGCATTTT. It translates to CASSARGGMSNQPQHF.

This sequence joins TRBV30 and TRBJ1-1; D not certain. Germline V gene data show CDR1 as GTSNPN and CDR2 as SVGIG (reference sequence). There are 14 residues in the CDR3. V was clipped by 1 base and J by 4 bases, with 13 bases between them. CDR3 nucleotide sequence: TGTGCCTGGAGTGGGAGCCAGCTGGGCACTGAAGCTTTCTTT. This translates into CAWSGSQLGTEAFF.

The chain couples TRBV28 to TRBJ2-7; D uncertain. CDR1 and CDR2 (germline): MDHEN, SYDVKM. V lost 6 bases to trimming and J lost 2 bases, with 14 bases between them. The CDR3 has 14 amino acids. The CDR3, as DNA: TGTGCCAGCAGGCCCCCTTTGGGCACCTACGAGCAGTACTTC. It codes for CASRPPLGTYEQYF.

This clonotype has just a few counts. This chain joins TRBV19 and TRBJ2-7; perhaps TRBD2 as D (5 bases). This CDR3 region has 13 residues. V was shortened by 9 bases and J by 12 bases, with 24 bases between the two germline ends. CDR1 is LNHDA, CDR2 SQIVND, per germline (reference sequence). Written as DNA, the CDR3 is TGTGCCAGCTCCGGGATCAACAAAGACCAGCTGTACTTC. This codes for CASSGINKDQLYF. The full variable domain, its missing parts supplied by reference TRBV19 and TRBJ2-7, is DGGITQSPKYLFRKEGQNVTLSCEQNLNHDAMYWYRQDPGQGLRLIYYSQIVNDFQKGDIAEGYSVSREKKESFPLTVTSAQKNPTAFYLCASSGINKDQLYFGPGTRLTVT.

The rearrangement links TRBV28 to TRBJ1-2, with 7 bases that match TRBD1. The ends lost 4 bases at V and 0 bases at J; junction bases unmatched: 5. The germline gives CDR1 MDHEN, CDR2 SYDVKM. CDR3 size: 15 residues. This CDR3 reads CASSSTGASNYGYTF. The CDR3, as DNA: TGTGCCAGCAGTTCCACAGGGGCTTCTAACTATGGCTACACCTTC.

This clonotype was seen ten or more times. V usage is TRBV28 and J usage is TRBJ1-2, with 8 bases that match TRBD1. J lost 0 bases, V lost 6 bases, and 9 bases had no gene match. The germline V gene encodes CDR1 MDHEN and CDR2 SYDVKM. The CDR3 loop spans 16 amino acids. CDR3 in DNA: TGTGCCAGCAGCTGGACAGGGCTGCTAGCTAACTATGGCTACACCTTC. This encodes CASSWTGLLANYGYTF.

This clonotype was found once. The CDR3 bases are TGTGCCACCGAAGCATTCTATGGCTACACCTTC. Its protein product is CATEAFYGYTF. The chain combines TRBV12-3 or TRBV12-4 with TRBJ1-2; D is unresolved. This CDR3 is built from 11 residues. Trimming pared 10 bases from V and 4 bases from J, leaving 10 bases between.

This chain uses TRBV9 with TRBJ2-2, with D possibly being TRBD2 (5 bases). Between the trimmed V and J ends, which lost 3 bases and 5 bases, there was a span of 14 bases. Germline V CDR1 and CDR2: SGDLS, YYNGEE. CDR3 length equals 15 residues. The CDR3 is CASSERSGRTGELFF. The CDR3 DNA reads TGTGCCAGCAGCGAAAGGAGCGGTAGGACCGGGGAGCTGTTTTTT.

This clonotype appeared many times. J is TRBJ1-2 and V is TRBV6-2 or TRBV6-3; the D is unclear. Looked up from germline, CDR1 is MNHEY and CDR2 is SVGEGT. The V end lost 6 bases, the J end lost 3 bases, and 14 bases lay between the germline ends. The CDR3 is made up of 14 amino acids. CDR3 region: CASSHPTDYYGYTF. The CDR3 DNA reads TGTGCCAGCAGCCACCCGACGGATTACTATGGCTACACCTTC.

This clonotype was counted a few times. The chain joins TRBV20-1 to TRBJ2-7; the D call may be TRBD1 or TRBD2 (6 bases each). The CDR3 sequence is 16 residues long. Trimming removed 0 bases at V and 1 base at J, with 16 bases between. The germline CDR1 and CDR2 sequences are DFQATT and SNEGSKA (reference sequence). The CDR3 DNA reads TGCAGTGCTAGAGACGGGGGCAGGGCCCAATCCTACGAGCAGTACTTC. This gives the protein CSARDGGRAQSYEQYF.

This clonotype has ten or more counts. V gene TRBV11-3 combines with J gene TRBJ2-4; 9 nucleotides align to TRBD2. The CDR3 covers 19 residues. The J segment lost 3 bases and the V segment lost 1 base, leaving 13 bases of the junction unmatched. Looked up from germline, CDR1 is SGHNT and CDR2 is YENEEA. The CDR3 coding sequence is TGTGCCAGCAGCTTAGGCCGGCTAGCGGGAACTTTGGTCAAAAACATTCAGTACTTC. Its protein is CASSLGRLAGTLVKNIQYF.

Ten or more counts support this clonotype. The chain couples TRBV5-1 to TRBJ1-1, with D possibly matching TRBD1 (6 bases). The V end was cut by 5 bases, the J end by 2 bases, with 13 bases between. The length of the CDR3 is 14 residues. CDR1 and CDR2 (germline): SGHRS, YFSETQ. The DNA for the CDR3 is TGCGCCAGCAGGAACACAGGGTCCAACACTGAAGCTTTCTTT. Amino acids: CASRNTGSNTEAFF. Based on the CDR3 plus reference TRBV5-1 and TRBJ1-1, the full variable domain is KAGVTQTPRYLIKTRGQQVTLSCSPISGHRSVSWYQQTPGQGLQFLFEYFSETQRNKGNFPGRFSGRQFSNSRSEMNVSTLELGDSALYLCASRNTGSNTEAFFGQGTRLTVV.

This clonotype occurred many times. The chain is built from TRBV20-1 and TRBJ2-7; a possible D gene is TRBD2 (6 bases). The CDR3 is made up of 13 amino acids. The germline gives CDR1 DFQATT, CDR2 SNEGSKA (reference sequence). Deletions cut 6 bases from V and 0 bases from J, with 12 bases between. This chain's CDR3 is CSAAGSSSYEQYF. DNA of the CDR3: TGCAGTGCGGCGGGATCCAGCTCCTACGAGCAGTACTTC.

A few counts support this clonotype. The chain links TRBV4-1 to TRBJ1-6, with D perhaps matching TRBD1 (6 bases). The CDR3 runs 16 residues. Germline assignment: CDR1 MGHRA and CDR2 YSYEKL. V was clipped by 2 bases and J by 8 bases, with 16 bases between them. In nucleotides, the CDR3 is TGCGCCAGCAGCCAACCAAAGGGGGGGTATGATTCACCCCTCCACTTT. Encoded protein: CASSQPKGGYDSPLHF.

The J gene is TRBJ2-7, the V gene TRBV12-3 or TRBV12-4; D is uncertain. Trimming stripped 3 bases from V and 2 bases from J, with 11 bases between. The CDR3 consists of 14 residues. CDR3 in amino acids: CASSLSRSAYEQYF. CDR3 nucleotide sequence: TGTGCCAGCAGTTTGAGTCGGAGCGCCTACGAGCAGTACTTC.

This clonotype was seen once. The rearrangement links TRBV3-1 to TRBJ1-1, with D uncertain. CDR3 size: 12 residues. The V and J ends lost 1 base and 8 bases respectively, with 8 bases between them. CDR1 LGHDT and CDR2 YNNKEL come from the germline V gene (reference sequence). The CDR3 nucleotides are TGTGCCAGCAGCCAAGCGTCAGGAGAAGCTTTCTTT. Its protein is CASSQASGEAFF.